These 14 T cell receptor beta chains originate from one sample sequenced in a study of regulatory T cells in long-lasting Graves disease (dated by TCRdb to about 2021). Taken with the paper, the label for time point translates to: newly diagnosed GD, antithyroid drugs for less than 3 months. RNA was extracted from PBMCs in TRIzol for both TCR sequencing and RNA sequencing. The library was generated by multiplex PCR. The instrument given in TCRdb is Illumina HiSeq 4000. CDR3 regions were amplified by Arm-PCR with iRepertoire HTBI primers to construct TCR beta libraries. TCRdb redid the processing of the public reads, applying fastp at Q25 and MiXCR, and retained in-frame beta chains. Each CDR3 protein appears once, grouped with its most common genes and DNA. The table for this sample lists a few hundred thousand distinct CDR3 sequences; around 11% of them were counted only once. The ten most abundant clones make up under 20% of the sample.

These data are also associated with another study on T cells in Graves' hyperthyroidism and ophthalmopathy.

The input for sequencing was peripheral blood mononuclear cells (PBMCs), taken at new diagnosis, from a patient treated with antithyroid drugs. The receptors were sampled from a woman between 18 and 29 years old with Graves disease. Donor details come from another sample of the same person, matched by shared clones.

This clonotype showed up many times. The gene calls are TRBV4-1 and TRBJ1-1; no firm D call. The germline V gene encodes CDR1 MGHRA and CDR2 YSYEKL. Trimming removed 1 base from V and 3 bases from J, with 18 bases in between. The CDR3 is made up of 17 amino acids. The CDR3 DNA reads TGCGCCAGCAGCCAAGTTGGGGTCGGGTTGGTGGACACTGAAGCTTTCTTT. Translation gives CASSQVGVGLVDTEAFF.

The CDR3 loop reads CSALAGGPYEQYF. The CDR3 DNA sequence: TGCAGTGCATTGGCGGGAGGGCCCTACGAGCAGTACTTC. V usage is TRBV20-1 and J usage is TRBJ2-7; 9 bases line up with TRBD2. V was pared by 6 bases and J by 2 bases, with 5 bases of the junction left unmatched. CDR3 length: 13 amino acids. CDR1 is DFQATT, CDR2 SNEGSKA, per germline (reference sequence).

This sequence joins TRBV5-1 and TRBJ1-1; D not resolved. The CDR3 is 14 residues long. Germline V lookup: CDR1 SGHRS, CDR2 YFSETQ. V shed 5 bases and J shed 5 bases, with 16 bases lying between them. CDR3 residues: CASSAEGWGTEAFF. The CDR3 DNA follows: TGCGCCAGCAGTGCCGAGGGATGGGGTACTGAAGCTTTCTTT.

Many counts were recorded for this clonotype. This chain links TRBV6-5 with TRBJ2-1; the D is unclear. The V and J ends lost 2 bases and 7 bases respectively, with 9 bases between them. CDR3 length equals 13 residues. The V gene's germline CDR1 is MNHEY and CDR2 SVGAGI. CDR3 loop: CASSYGLGNEQFF. CDR3 nucleotides: TGTGCCAGCAGTTACGGATTAGGGAATGAGCAGTTCTTC.

There are many counts of this clonotype. The chain recombines TRBV6-2 or TRBV6-3 with TRBJ2-7, with 7 nucleotides matching TRBD1. Per germline, CDR1 MNHEY and CDR2 SVGEGT. The CDR3 is 13 amino acids. The V and J ends lost 7 bases and 2 bases, in that order; junction bases with no gene match: 5. CDR3 nucleotides: TGTGCCAGCAAGGGGGCGGAAACCTACGAGCAGTACTTC. Translated, it gives CASKGAETYEQYF.

This clonotype appeared a few times. The chain is built from TRBV20-1 and TRBJ2-3; no firm D call. V was cut by 7 bases and J by 2 bases, with 7 bases left in between. The CDR3 is 11 residues long. The germline gives CDR1 DFQATT, CDR2 SNEGSKA (reference sequence). CDR3 DNA: TGCAGTGTTAGCTTCACAGATACGCAGTATTTT. The encoded protein is CSVSFTDTQYF.

This clonotype was detected ten times or more. This chain links TRBV19 with TRBJ2-7; D unresolved. Germline lookup yields CDR1 LNHDA and CDR2 SQIVND (reference sequence). This CDR3 has 15 residues. With 4 bases removed from V and 2 bases from J, the gap between germline ends came to 15 bases. The CDR3 reads CASSRGPQYAYEQYF. CDR3 DNA: TGTGCCAGTAGTAGAGGTCCCCAGTATGCCTACGAGCAGTACTTC.

V and J are TRBV27 and TRBJ2-3, with TRBD2 identical over 14 bases. From germline, CDR1 is MNHEY and CDR2 SMNVEV (reference sequence). J was trimmed by 1 base and V by 3 bases; bases with no gene match: 3. The CDR3 is 17 amino acids. DNA for the CDR3: TGTGCCAGCAGTTTCGCGGGACTAGCGGGGGGCACAGATACGCAGTATTTT. This sequence encodes CASSFAGLAGGTDTQYF.

This clonotype was counted between two and nine times. This chain links TRBV11-2 with TRBJ1-3; D gene ambiguous. Trimming shortened V by 5 bases and J by 4 bases, and 18 bases separated the two germline ends. CDR1 is SGHAT and CDR2 is FQNNGV in the germline V gene. This CDR3 comprises 16 residues. The CDR3 reads CASSRRRRAGGNTIYF. CDR3 in DNA: TGTGCCAGCAGCCGACGACGAAGAGCTGGCGGAAACACCATATATTTT.

The rearrangement uses TRBV10-3 and TRBJ1-2; D unresolved. Germline-derived CDR1 and CDR2 are ENHRY and SYGVKD. There are 13 residues in the CDR3. The V gene lost 0 bases and the J gene lost 7 bases, with 9 bases spanning the gap. CDR3 in amino acids: CAISESPGGGYTF. CDR3 nucleotide sequence: TGTGCCATCAGTGAGTCGCCAGGAGGTGGCTACACCTTC.

To note about this clonotype: A much larger clone differs by one base, so this may be a read error. J is TRBJ2-7 and V is TRBV20-1; 7 nucleotides match TRBD2. CDR1 and CDR2 (germline): DFQATT, SNEGSKA (reference sequence). V gave up 5 bases and J gave up 4 bases; unmatched junction bases: 11. This CDR3 spans 14 amino acids. Written as DNA, the CDR3 is TGCAGTGCTGGTGGCGGGAGAAGGGGTTACGAGCAGTACTTC. Translated: CSAGGGRRGYEQYF.

This clonotype was recorded many times. This chain connects TRBV10-3 to TRBJ2-2, with D unresolved. CDR1 and CDR2 from the germline V gene are ENHRY and SYGVKD. Trimming cost V 5 bases and J 2 bases, with 0 bases left between them. The CDR3 extends over 11 amino acids. CDR3 DNA sequence: TGTGCCATCAGTAACACCGGGGAGCTGTTTTTT. Translating gives CAISNTGELFF.

In its sample, this clonotype was seen a few times. The rearrangement links TRBV5-1 to TRBJ2-5; a weak D match, TRBD2 (7 bases). Germline-derived CDR1 and CDR2 are SGHRS and YFSETQ. V dropped 4 bases and J dropped 2 bases, with 21 bases sitting between them. The CDR3 extends over 17 amino acids. CDR3 loop: CASSPHWGRGTQETQYF. CDR3 bases: TGCGCCAGCAGCCCGCACTGGGGGCGGGGGACTCAAGAGACCCAGTACTTC.

This clonotype was seen at least ten times. The J gene is TRBJ1-2, the V gene TRBV6-1, with 9 bases fitting TRBD1. With 7 bases clipped from V and 4 bases from J, the junction kept 1 base outside the gene matches. The CDR3 contains 12 residues. Germline CDR1 is MNHNS and CDR2 is SASEGT. The CDR3 nucleotides are TGTGCCAGCAAGACAGGGGGCTATGGCTACACCTTC. Translating gives CASKTGGYGYTF.